The clone carrying this T cell receptor (beta chain) came up once. Antigen: not known. A J-beta primer mix and a sample-barcoded 5' primer were used in a second PCR of about 7 to 12 cycles. Template switching added a 12-random-nucleotide identifier to every cDNA molecule. Each CDR3 protein is one row after TCRdb ran MiXCR on the 5' RACE reads. This sample carries over 1,200,000 distinct CDR3 sequences, almost 60% of them seen once, and the ten largest clones take about 6.3%. The data stem from a study of blood T cells in healthy people across ages. The CDR3 is made up of 15 amino acids. Germline values: CDR1 SGHTA, CDR2 FQGNSA. Findings and limits, study-wide: Observed TCR beta diversity per million T cells went down as age went up. This fall followed a roughly linear course with age.

This chain uses TRBV7-2 with TRBJ2-4; D may correspond to TRBD1 or TRBD2 (5 bases each). The end of the DNA aligns better with TRBJ2-7, so the J call may be wrong. This clonotype originated in a man aged 18 to 29 in good health. Input material: blood. CDR3 region: CASSPSSGTQGEQYF. The CDR3 coding sequence is TGTGCCAGCAGCCCCTCCTCCGGGACCCAGGGCGAGCAGTACTTC.